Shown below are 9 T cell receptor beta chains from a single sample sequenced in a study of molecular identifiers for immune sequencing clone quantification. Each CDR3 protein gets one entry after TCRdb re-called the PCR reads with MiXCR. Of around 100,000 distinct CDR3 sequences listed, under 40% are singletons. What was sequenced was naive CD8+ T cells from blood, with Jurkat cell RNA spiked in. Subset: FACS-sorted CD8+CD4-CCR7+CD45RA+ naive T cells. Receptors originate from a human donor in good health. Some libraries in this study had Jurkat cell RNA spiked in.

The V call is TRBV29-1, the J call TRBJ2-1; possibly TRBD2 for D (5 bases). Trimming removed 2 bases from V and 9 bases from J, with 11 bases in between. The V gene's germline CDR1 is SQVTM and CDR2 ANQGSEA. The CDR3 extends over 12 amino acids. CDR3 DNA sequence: TGCAGCGTTGAACCCGGGGAACCTGAGCAGTTCTTC. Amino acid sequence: CSVEPGEPEQFF.

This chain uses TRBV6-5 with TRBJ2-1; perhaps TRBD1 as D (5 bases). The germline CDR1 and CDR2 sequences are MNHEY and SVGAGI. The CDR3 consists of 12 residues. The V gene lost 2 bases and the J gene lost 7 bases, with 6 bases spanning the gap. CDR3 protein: CASSYDRNEQFF. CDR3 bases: TGTGCCAGCAGTTACGACAGAAATGAGCAGTTCTTC.

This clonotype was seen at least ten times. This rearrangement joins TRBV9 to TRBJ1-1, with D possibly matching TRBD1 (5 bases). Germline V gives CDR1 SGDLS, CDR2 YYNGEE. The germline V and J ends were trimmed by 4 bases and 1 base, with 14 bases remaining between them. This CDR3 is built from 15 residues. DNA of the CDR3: TGTGCCAGCAGCCCTATGCGTGGGGCGAACACTGAAGCTTTCTTT. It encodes CASSPMRGANTEAFF.

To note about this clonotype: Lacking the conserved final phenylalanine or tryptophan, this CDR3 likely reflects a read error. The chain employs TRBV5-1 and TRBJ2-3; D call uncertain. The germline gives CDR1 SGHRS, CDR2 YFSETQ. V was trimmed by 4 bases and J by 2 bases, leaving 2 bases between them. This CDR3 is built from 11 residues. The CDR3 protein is CASSITDTQYL. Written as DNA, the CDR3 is TGCGCCAGCAGCATCACAGATACGCAGTATCTT.

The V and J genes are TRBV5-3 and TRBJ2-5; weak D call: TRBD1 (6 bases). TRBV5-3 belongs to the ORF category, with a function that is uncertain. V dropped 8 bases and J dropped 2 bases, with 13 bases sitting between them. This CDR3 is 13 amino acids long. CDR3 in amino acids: CASSADSQETQYF. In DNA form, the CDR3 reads TGTGCCAGCAGCGCGGACAGTCAAGAGACCCAGTACTTC.

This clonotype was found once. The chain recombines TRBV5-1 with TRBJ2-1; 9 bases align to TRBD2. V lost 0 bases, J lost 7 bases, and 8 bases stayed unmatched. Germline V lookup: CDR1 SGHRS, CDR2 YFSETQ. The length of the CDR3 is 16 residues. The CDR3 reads CASSLDLAGLGNEQFF. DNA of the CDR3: TGCGCCAGCAGCTTGGATCTAGCGGGACTTGGGAATGAGCAGTTCTTC.

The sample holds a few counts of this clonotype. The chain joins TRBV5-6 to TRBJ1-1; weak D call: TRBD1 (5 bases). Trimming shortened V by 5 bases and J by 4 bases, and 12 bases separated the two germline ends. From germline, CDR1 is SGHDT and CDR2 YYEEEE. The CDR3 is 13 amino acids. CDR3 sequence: CASSLQETTEAFF. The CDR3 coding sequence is TGTGCCAGCAGTCTACAGGAAACCACTGAAGCTTTCTTT.

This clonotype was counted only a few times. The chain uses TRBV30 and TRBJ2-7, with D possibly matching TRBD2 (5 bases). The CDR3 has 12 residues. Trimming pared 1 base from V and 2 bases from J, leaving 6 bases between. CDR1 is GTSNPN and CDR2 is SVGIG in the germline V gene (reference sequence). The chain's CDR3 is CAWSGGPYEQYF. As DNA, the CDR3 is TGTGCCTGGAGTGGCGGGCCCTACGAGCAGTACTTC.

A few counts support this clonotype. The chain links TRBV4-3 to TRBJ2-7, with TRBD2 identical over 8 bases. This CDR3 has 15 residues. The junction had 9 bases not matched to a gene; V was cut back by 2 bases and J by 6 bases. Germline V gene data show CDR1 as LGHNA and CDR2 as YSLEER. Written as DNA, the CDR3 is TGCGCCAGCAGCCAACGGCGAAGCGGGAGTACCGAGCAGTACTTC. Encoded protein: CASSQRRSGSTEQYF.